Reported below is one TCR beta chain. The source of the sample is a study of blood T cells in healthy people across ages. The ends were cut back, 3 bases at V and 7 bases at J, with 16 bases in the middle. The CDR3 runs to 14 residues. Germline values: CDR1 SGDLS, CDR2 YYNGEE. Using a J-beta primer mix together with a sample-barcoded 5' primer, a second PCR was run for roughly 7 to 11 cycles. TCRdb reprocessed the 5' RACE reads with MiXCR, giving one entry per CDR3 protein. The profile shows around 1,000,000 distinct CDR3 sequences, approximately 26% of them singletons. In addition, the sample was reused for a study of T cells of mothers and their children.

The receptor's source is a girl aged 2 to 9 in good health. Source material: blood. V is TRBV9 and J is TRBJ2-5, with a tentative D call TRBD1 (6 bases). The CDR3 loop is CASSGYLDSGTQYF. CDR3 in DNA: TGTGCCAGCAGCGGATACTTGGACAGCGGGACCCAGTACTTC.